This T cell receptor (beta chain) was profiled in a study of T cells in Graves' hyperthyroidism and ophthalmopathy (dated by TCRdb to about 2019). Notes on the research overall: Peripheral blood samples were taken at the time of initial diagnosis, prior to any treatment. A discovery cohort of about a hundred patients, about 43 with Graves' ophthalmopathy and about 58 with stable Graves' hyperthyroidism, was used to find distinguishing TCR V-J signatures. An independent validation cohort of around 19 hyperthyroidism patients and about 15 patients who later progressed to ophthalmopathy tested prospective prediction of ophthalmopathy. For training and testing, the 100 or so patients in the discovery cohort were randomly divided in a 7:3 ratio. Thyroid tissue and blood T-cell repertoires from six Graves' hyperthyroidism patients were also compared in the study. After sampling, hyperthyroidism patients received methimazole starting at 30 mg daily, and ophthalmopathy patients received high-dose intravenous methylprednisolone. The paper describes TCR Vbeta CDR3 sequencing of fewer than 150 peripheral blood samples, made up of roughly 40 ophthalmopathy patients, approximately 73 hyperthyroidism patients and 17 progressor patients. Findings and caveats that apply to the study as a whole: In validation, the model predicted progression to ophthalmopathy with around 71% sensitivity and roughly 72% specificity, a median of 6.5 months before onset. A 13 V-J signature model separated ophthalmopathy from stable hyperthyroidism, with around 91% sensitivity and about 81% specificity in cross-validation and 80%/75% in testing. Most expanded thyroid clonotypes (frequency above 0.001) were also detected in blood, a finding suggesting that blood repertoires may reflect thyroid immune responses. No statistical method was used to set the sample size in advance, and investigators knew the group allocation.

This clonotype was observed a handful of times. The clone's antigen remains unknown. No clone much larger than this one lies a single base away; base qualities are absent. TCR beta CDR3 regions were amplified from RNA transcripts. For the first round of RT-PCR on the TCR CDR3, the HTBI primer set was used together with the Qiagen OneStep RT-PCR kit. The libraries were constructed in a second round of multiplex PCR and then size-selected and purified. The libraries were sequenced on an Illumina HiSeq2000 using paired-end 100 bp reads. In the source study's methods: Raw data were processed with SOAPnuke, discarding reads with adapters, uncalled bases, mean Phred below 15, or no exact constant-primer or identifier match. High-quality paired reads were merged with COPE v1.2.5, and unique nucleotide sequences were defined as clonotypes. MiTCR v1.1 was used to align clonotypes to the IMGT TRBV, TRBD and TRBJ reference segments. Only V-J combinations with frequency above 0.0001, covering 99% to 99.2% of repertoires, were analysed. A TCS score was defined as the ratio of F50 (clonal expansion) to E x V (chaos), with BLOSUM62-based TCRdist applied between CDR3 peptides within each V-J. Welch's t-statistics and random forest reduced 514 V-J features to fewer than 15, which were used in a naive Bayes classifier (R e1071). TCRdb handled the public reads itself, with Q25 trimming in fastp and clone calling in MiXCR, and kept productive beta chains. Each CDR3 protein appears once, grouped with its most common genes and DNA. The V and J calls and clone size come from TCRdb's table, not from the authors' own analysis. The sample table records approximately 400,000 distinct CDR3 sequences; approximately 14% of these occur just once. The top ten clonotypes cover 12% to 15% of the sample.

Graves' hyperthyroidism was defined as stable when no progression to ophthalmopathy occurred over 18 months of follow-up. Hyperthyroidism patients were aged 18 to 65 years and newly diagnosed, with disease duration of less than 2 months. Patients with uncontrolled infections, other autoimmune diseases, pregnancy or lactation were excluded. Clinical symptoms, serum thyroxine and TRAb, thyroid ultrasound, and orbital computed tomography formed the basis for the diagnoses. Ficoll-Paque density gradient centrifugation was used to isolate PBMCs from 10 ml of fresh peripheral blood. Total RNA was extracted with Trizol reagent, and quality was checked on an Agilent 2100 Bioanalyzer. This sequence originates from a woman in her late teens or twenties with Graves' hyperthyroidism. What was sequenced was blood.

The DNA sequence reads TGTGCCAGCAGCCAAGATCTAGCGGGGGGGTACAATGAGCAGTTCTTC. This yields the protein CASSQDLAGGYNEQFF. Recombination linked TRBV4-2 to TRBJ2-1, with 12 bases in between that match TRBD2. CDR1 is given as LGHNA and CDR2 as YNFKEQ, both from the germline V gene. V and J are trimmed by 0 bases and 4 bases, and the gene matches miss 1 base of the junction. Including cysteine and phenylalanine, the CDR3 has 16 amino acids. The DNA shown is the 48-base CDR3, in frame from base 1.